Each of the 24 T cell receptor beta chains below was sequenced from the same sample in a study of shared clonotypes between healthy human individuals. Assay: immunoSEQ multiplex PCR; the TCRdb copy retains only in-frame clones and omits some. The sample records a few million clones, 90% to 95% being singletons. Sequenced input: naive CD4+ T cells sorted from blood. Subset in this sample: CD45RA+ positively selected. These TCRs come from a man younger than 35 in good health.

This clone has just one count. The genes are TRBV7-8 and TRBJ1-1; TRBD1 is a possible D gene (6 bases). Trimming pared 4 bases from V and 5 bases from J, leaving 11 bases between. The germline V gene has CDR1 SGHVS and CDR2 FQNEAQ. CDR3 length equals 13 residues. The CDR3 loop reads CASSSRDITEAFF. DNA for the CDR3: TGTGCCAGCAGCTCCCGGGACATTACTGAAGCTTTCTTT.

The CDR3 bases are TGTGCCAGCAGCTCTCAACAGGGGCGCGCTCAGCCCCAGCATTTT. Encoded protein: CASSSQQGRAQPQHF. The rearrangement joins TRBV7-9 to TRBJ1-5; TRBD1 aligns across 7 bases. V gave up 4 bases and J gave up 6 bases; unmatched junction bases: 9. Germline CDR1 SEHNR, CDR2 FQNEAQ (reference sequence). This CDR3 region has 15 residues.

The chain has TRBV5-6 and TRBJ2-1, with 14 bases aligning to TRBD2. V lost 4 bases and J lost 5; bases outside the gene matches: 14. The CDR3 is made up of 19 amino acids. Germline loops: CDR1 SGHDT, CDR2 YYEEEE. CDR3: CASSHTRLAGGPRNNEQFF. The CDR3 DNA follows: TGTGCCAGCAGCCACACCCGACTAGCGGGGGGGCCGAGAAACAATGAGCAGTTCTTC.

The chain carries TRBV19 and TRBJ1-4; 7 bases are a match to TRBD1. Germline values: CDR1 LNHDA, CDR2 SQIVND (reference sequence). The CDR3 covers 13 residues. Losses at the gene ends were 7 bases for V and 8 bases for J; bases not matched to a gene: 7. The CDR3 sequence: CASTKGAAEKLFF. The CDR3 DNA sequence: TGTGCCAGTACGAAGGGGGCGGCCGAAAAACTGTTTTTT.

The V and J genes are TRBV6-6 and TRBJ2-3, with 9 nucleotides matching TRBD1. Germline CDR1 reads MNHNY; CDR2 reads SVGAGI (reference sequence). The CDR3 sequence is 15 residues long. After removal of 0 bases from V and 8 bases from J, the junction contained 6 bases not matched to a gene. Here the CDR3 reads CASSYSGGQGPTQYF. The CDR3 DNA sequence: TGTGCCAGCAGTTACTCTGGGGGACAGGGCCCTACGCAGTATTTT.

The table lists this clone with a few counts. J is TRBJ2-5 and V is TRBV6-1; D remains ambiguous. Between the trimmed V and J ends, which lost 1 base and 12 bases, there was a span of 9 bases. This CDR3 comprises 11 residues. Germline CDR1 and CDR2: MNHNS and SASEGT. The CDR3 DNA reads TGTGCCAGCAGTGAAGTGATGATAGAGTACTTC. Translated, it gives CASSEVMIEYF.

The chain is built from TRBV5-1 and TRBJ1-1; no firm D call. Germline lookup yields CDR1 SGHRS and CDR2 YFSETQ. With 3 bases removed from V and 10 bases from J, the gap between germline ends came to 22 bases. The CDR3 has 15 residues. Written as DNA, the CDR3 is TGCGCCAGCAGCTCAGGTTCAGGTTTTGGCGACCCAGCTTTCTTT. It translates to CASSSGSGFGDPAFF. The whole variable domain, remainder taken from reference TRBV5-1 and TRBJ1-1, is KAGVTQTPRYLIKTRGQQVTLSCSPISGHRSVSWYQQTPGQGLQFLFEYFSETQRNKGNFPGRFSGRQFSNSRSEMNVSTLELGDSALYLCASSSGSGFGDPAFFGQGTRLTVV.

This clone was seen just once. This chain connects TRBV5-1 to TRBJ2-1; 12 nucleotides align to TRBD1. Germline CDR1 is SGHRS and CDR2 is YFSETQ. The V segment lost 1 base and the J segment 0 bases; nucleotides outside the gene matches: 17. This CDR3 region has 22 residues. In nucleotides, the CDR3 is TGCGCCAGCAGCTTGATACCACCGGGACAGGGGGCGTTATTAAGCTCCTACAATGAGCAGTTCTTC. As protein: CASSLIPPGQGALLSSYNEQFF.

The table lists this clone with a count of one. The chain is built from TRBV4-1 and TRBJ1-5; D possibly corresponds to TRBD1 (6 bases). The V end was cut by 5 bases, the J end by 5 bases, with 10 bases between. The germline gives CDR1 MGHRA, CDR2 YSYEKL. This CDR3 comprises 13 residues. The CDR3 reads CASSRGEDQPQHF. The DNA for the CDR3 is TGCGCCAGCAGCAGGGGGGAGGATCAGCCCCAGCATTTT.

The CDR3 region is CASSLVRQGTQYF. In DNA form, the CDR3 reads TGTGCCAGCAGCTTAGTACGGCAGGGGACGCAGTATTTT. The chain recombines TRBV11-2 with TRBJ2-3; tentative D call: TRBD1 (6 bases). The V gene's germline CDR1 is SGHAT and CDR2 FQNNGV. The CDR3 runs to 13 residues. V shed 1 base and J shed 9 bases, with 11 bases lying between them.

CDR3 protein: CASSAFEGGADEQFF. The CDR3 DNA sequence: TGCGCCAGCAGTGCCTTTGAGGGAGGGGCGGATGAGCAGTTCTTC. V usage is TRBV10-1 and J usage is TRBJ2-1, with 7 bases aligning to TRBD2. The CDR3 consists of 15 residues. V lost 4 bases and J lost 8; bases outside the gene matches: 11. The germline V gene has CDR1 WNHNN and CDR2 SYGVQD (reference sequence).

The rearrangement joins TRBV15 to TRBJ1-4; no clear D gene. Germline values: CDR1 LNHNV, CDR2 YYDKDF (reference sequence). Trimming removed 1 base from V and 0 bases from J, with 9 bases in between. The CDR3 sequence is 16 residues long. The CDR3 DNA sequence: TGTGCCACCAGCAGAGGGCTCGCGTCAACTAATGAAAAACTGTTTTTT. Protein sequence: CATSRGLASTNEKLFF.

This chain links TRBV19 with TRBJ1-2; tentative D call: TRBD1 (5 bases). The CDR3 runs 16 residues. Between the trimmed V and J ends, which lost 8 bases and 3 bases, there was a span of 22 bases. Germline-derived CDR1 and CDR2 are LNHDA and SQIVND (reference sequence). The CDR3 loop is CASGETVLLNDYGYTF. CDR3 nucleotide sequence: TGTGCCAGTGGGGAGACAGTCCTCTTAAATGACTATGGCTACACCTTC.

The V call is TRBV19, the J call TRBJ1-2, with TRBD1 matching 8 bases. CDR3 length: 14 residues. The germline CDR1 and CDR2 sequences are LNHDA and SQIVND (reference sequence). Germline trimming cut 7 bases from V and 4 bases from J; bases unmatched to any gene: 8. The CDR3 region is CASITLGTGYGYTF. The CDR3 DNA follows: TGTGCCAGTATTACTCTCGGGACAGGCTATGGCTACACCTTC.

This clone was observed a few times. The genes are TRBV5-1 and TRBJ2-1, with 8 bases lining up with TRBD1. The CDR3 extends over 14 amino acids. Losses at the gene ends were 5 bases for V and 2 bases for J; bases not matched to a gene: 3. Germline CDR1 and CDR2: SGHRS and YFSETQ. CDR3 sequence (DNA): TGCGCCAGCAGTAGGACAGGGACCTACAATGAGCAGTTCTTC. This sequence encodes CASSRTGTYNEQFF.

CDR3: CASSPLGLAQETQYF. Here the CDR3 DNA reads TGTGCCAGCAGCCCGCTTGGACTAGCCCAAGAGACCCAGTACTTC. The chain links TRBV7-8 to TRBJ2-5; 8 bases align to TRBD2. The CDR3 runs 15 residues. Germline values: CDR1 SGHVS, CDR2 FQNEAQ. V gave up 5 bases and J gave up 1 base; unmatched junction bases: 6. Full variable domain (remainder filled in from reference TRBV7-8 and TRBJ2-5): GAGVSQSPRYKVAKRGQDVALRCDPISGHVSLFWYQQALGQGPEFLTYFQNEAQLDKSGLPSDRFFAERPEGSVSTLKIQRTQQEDSAVYLCASSPLGLAQETQYFGPGTRLLVL.

V is TRBV27 and J is TRBJ2-4, with TRBD1 identical over 7 bases. The CDR3 totals 12 residues. The germline CDR1 and CDR2 sequences are MNHEY and SMNVEV (reference sequence). J gave up 9 bases and V 4 bases, and 3 bases lay outside the gene matches. The DNA for the CDR3 is TGTGCCAGCAGTTCCGGGACAGCCATTCAGTACTTC. Translation gives CASSSGTAIQYF.

This chain uses TRBV6-6 with TRBJ2-3; D is possibly TRBD1 (5 bases). The CDR3 is made up of 15 amino acids. Germline-derived CDR1 and CDR2 are MNHNY and SVGAGI (reference sequence). The V end was cut by 2 bases, the J end by 2 bases, with 11 bases between. CDR3 sequence: CASSYTGRDTDTQYF. CDR3 sequence (DNA): TGTGCCAGCAGTTACACAGGCAGGGACACAGATACGCAGTATTTT.

CDR3 protein: CASTKDRAATEAFF. CDR3 coding DNA: TGTGCCAGCACCAAGGACAGGGCGGCGACTGAAGCTTTCTTT. The rearrangement uses TRBV7-9 and TRBJ1-1, with 8 nucleotides matching TRBD1. Germline V gene data show CDR1 as SEHNR and CDR2 as FQNEAQ (reference sequence). This CDR3 is built from 14 residues. With 7 bases clipped from V and 5 bases from J, the junction kept 9 bases outside the gene matches.

This chain connects TRBV5-8 to TRBJ2-5, with 7 bases fitting TRBD2. CDR3 length: 14 residues. The V gene end was trimmed by 6 bases and the J gene end by 5 bases; junction bases not matched to a gene: 10. Per the germline V gene, CDR1 is SGHTS and CDR2 is YDEGEE. For the CDR3, the DNA is TGTGCCAGCACCCCGAGGCCCGGGGGGGAGACCCAGTACTTC. Protein sequence: CASTPRPGGETQYF.

This chain joins TRBV6-5 and TRBJ1-6; D ambiguous. The V and J ends lost 10 bases and 5 bases respectively, with 18 bases between them. Germline V lookup: CDR1 MNHEY, CDR2 SVGAGI. This CDR3 is 15 amino acids long. CDR3: CANSPRGPHNSPLHF. The CDR3 nucleotides are TGTGCCAACAGCCCTCGAGGGCCCCATAATTCACCCCTCCACTTT.

The V and J genes are TRBV18 and TRBJ2-1, with D uncertain. The CDR3 totals 11 residues. Germline V gene data show CDR1 as KGHSH and CDR2 as LQKENI. Trimming stripped 2 bases from V and 9 bases from J, with 5 bases between. The CDR3 here is CASSPESEQFF. In DNA, the CDR3 is TGTGCCAGCTCACCAGAAAGTGAGCAGTTCTTC. The complete variable domain, with remaining parts taken from reference TRBV18 and TRBJ2-1, reads NAGVMQNPRHLVRRRGQEARLRCSPMKGHSHVYWYRQLPEEGLKFMVYLQKENIIDESGMPKERFSAEFPKEGPSILRIQQVVRGDSAAYFCASSPESEQFFGPGTRLTVL.

On this clone itself: The same CDR3 arises from other DNA sequences in this sample as well. V gene TRBV11-2 combines with J gene TRBJ2-7; D may be TRBD1 (5 bases). The length of the CDR3 is 15 residues. V was cut by 0 bases and J by 4 bases, with 13 bases left in between. The V gene's germline CDR1 is SGHAT and CDR2 FQNNGV. Here the CDR3 DNA reads TGTGCCAGCAGCTTAGAATTGGGCAGGGCGTACGAGCAGTACTTC. This gives the protein CASSLELGRAYEQYF.

V and J are TRBV4-3 and TRBJ2-3; unclear D gene. The CDR3 is 13 amino acids. Germline CDR1 LGHNA, CDR2 YSLEER. V was pared by 3 bases and J by 1 base, with 5 bases between. CDR3 nucleotides: TGCGCCAGCAGCCAGCAGGGCACAGATACGCAGTATTTT. This encodes CASSQQGTDTQYF.